This TCR beta chain was captured in a study of blood T cell repertoires in COVID-19. Study-level information: Whether acute or convalescent, the COVID-19 samples came from the United States, Italy and Spain. PBMCs, B-cell-depleted T cells, or T cells provided the cDNA or gDNA that made up the material.

Per the study methods: The authors estimated nucleated cell counts from reference gene primer amplification. Here immunoSEQ multiplex PCR was the method, and the copy in TCRdb shows in-frame clones only, minus some. The V and J calls and clone size were taken over from that table, and D and trimming were inferred from the DNA. The table records fewer than 350,000 clones, 85% of them present only once. Each participant's cohort was designated according to participant-reported clinical history. The CDR3 runs 16 residues. In germline, CDR1 is SEHNR, CDR2 FQNEAQ (reference sequence). V lost 2 bases and J lost 1; bases outside the gene matches: 4.

The sequenced sample consisted of PBMCs or T cells enriched from blood (not recorded which). The TCR originated in a woman in her forties or fifties who had recovered from COVID-19. The rearrangement joins TRBV7-9 to TRBJ2-2; 7 nucleotides agree with TRBD2. CDR3 amino acids: CASSLRGRRNTGELFF. CDR3 nucleotide sequence: TGTGCCAGCAGCTTACGCGGGAGAAGGAACACCGGGGAGCTGTTTTTT.